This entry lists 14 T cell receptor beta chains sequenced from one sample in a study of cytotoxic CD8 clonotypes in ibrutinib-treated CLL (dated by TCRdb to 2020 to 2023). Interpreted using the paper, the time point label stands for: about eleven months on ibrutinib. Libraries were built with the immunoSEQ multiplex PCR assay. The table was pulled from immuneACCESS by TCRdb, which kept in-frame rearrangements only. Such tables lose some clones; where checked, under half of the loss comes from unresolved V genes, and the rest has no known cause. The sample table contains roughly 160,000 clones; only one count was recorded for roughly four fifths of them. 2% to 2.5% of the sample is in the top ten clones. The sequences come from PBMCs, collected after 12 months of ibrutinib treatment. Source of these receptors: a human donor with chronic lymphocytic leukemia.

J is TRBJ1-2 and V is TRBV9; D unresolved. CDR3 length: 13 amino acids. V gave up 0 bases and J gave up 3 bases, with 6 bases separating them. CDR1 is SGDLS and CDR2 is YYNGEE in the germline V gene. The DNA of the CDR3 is TGTGCCAGCAGCGTAGAGGGAGACTATGGCTACACCTTC. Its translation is CASSVEGDYGYTF.

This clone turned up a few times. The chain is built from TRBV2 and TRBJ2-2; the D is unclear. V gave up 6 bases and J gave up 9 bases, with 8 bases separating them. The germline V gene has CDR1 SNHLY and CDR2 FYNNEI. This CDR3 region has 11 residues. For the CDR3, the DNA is TGTGCCAGCAGGGTTAGAAGGGAGCTGTTTTTT. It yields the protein CASRVRRELFF. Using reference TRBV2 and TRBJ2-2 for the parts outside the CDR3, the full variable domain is EPEVTQTPSHQVTQMGQEVILRCVPISNHLYFYWYRQILGQKVEFLVSFYNNEISEKSEIFDDQFSVERPDGSNFTLKIRSTKLEDSAMYFCASRVRRELFFGEGSRLTVL.

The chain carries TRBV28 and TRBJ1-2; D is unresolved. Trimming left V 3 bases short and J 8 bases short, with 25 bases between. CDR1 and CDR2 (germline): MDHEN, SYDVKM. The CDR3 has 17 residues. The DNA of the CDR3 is TGTGCCAGCAGTTTCCGTCTAGGTTCCGGGCGCACTGGGGGCTACACCTTC. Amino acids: CASSFRLGSGRTGGYTF.

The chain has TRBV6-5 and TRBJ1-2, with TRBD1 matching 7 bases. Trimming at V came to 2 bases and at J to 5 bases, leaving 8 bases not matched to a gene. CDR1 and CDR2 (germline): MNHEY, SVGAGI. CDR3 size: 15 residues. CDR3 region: CASSYEPGQLYGYTF. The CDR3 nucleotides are TGTGCCAGCAGTTACGAACCGGGACAGCTTTATGGCTACACCTTC.

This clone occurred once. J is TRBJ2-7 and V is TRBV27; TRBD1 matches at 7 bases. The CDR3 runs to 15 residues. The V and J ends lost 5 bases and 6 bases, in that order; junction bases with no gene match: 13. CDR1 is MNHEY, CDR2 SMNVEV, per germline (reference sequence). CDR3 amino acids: CASSGTGTVLVEQYF. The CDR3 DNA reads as TGTGCCAGCAGTGGCACCGGGACAGTCCTCGTCGAGCAGTACTTC.

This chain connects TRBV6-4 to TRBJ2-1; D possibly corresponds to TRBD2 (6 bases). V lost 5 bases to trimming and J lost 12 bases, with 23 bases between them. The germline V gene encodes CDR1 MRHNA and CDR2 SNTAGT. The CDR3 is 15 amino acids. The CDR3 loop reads CASSTRDSLGGGQFF. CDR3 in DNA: TGTGCCAGCAGTACACGGGACTCTCTTGGGGGTGGGCAGTTCTTC.

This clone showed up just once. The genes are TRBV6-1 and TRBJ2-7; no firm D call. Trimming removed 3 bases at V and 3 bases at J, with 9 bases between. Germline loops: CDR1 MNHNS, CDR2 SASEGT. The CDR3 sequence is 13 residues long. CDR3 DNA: TGTGCCAGCAGTGAGGACCTAAACTACGAGCAGTACTTC. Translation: CASSEDLNYEQYF.

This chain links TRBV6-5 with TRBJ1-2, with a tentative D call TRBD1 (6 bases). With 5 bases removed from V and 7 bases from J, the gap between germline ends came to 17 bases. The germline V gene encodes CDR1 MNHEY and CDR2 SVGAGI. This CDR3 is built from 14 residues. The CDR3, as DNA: TGTGCCAGCAGTCGGACAGCTCTCGGGGGTGGCTACACCTTC. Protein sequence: CASSRTALGGGYTF.

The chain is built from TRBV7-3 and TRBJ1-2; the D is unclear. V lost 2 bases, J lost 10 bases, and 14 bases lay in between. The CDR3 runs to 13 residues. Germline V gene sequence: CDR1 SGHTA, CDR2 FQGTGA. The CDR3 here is CASSLGSREIYTF. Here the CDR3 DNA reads TGTGCCAGCAGCTTAGGTTCGCGGGAGATCTACACCTTC. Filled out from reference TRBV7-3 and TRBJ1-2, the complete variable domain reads GAGVSQTPSNKVTEKGKYVELRCDPISGHTALYWYRQSLGQGPEFLIYFQGTGAADDSGLPNDRFFAVRPEGSVSTLKIQRTERGDSAVYLCASSLGSREIYTFGSGTRLTVV.

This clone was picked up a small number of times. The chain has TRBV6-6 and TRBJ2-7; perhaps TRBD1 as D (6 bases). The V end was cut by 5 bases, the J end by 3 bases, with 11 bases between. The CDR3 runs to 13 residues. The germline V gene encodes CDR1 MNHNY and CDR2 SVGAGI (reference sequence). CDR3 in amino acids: CASSPTGSYEQYF. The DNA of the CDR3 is TGTGCCAGCAGTCCTACAGGGAGCTACGAGCAGTACTTC.

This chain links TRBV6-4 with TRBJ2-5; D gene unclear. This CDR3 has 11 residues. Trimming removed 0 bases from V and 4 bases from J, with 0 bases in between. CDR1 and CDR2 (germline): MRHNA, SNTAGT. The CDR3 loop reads CASSDSETQYF. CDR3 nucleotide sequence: TGTGCCAGCAGTGACTCAGAGACCCAGTACTTC.

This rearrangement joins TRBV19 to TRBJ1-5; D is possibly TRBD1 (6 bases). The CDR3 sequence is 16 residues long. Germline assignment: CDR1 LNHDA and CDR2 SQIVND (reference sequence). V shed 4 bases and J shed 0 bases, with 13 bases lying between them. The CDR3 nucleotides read TGTGCCAGTAGTACCCAGACAGGAAATAGCAATCAGCCCCAGCATTTT. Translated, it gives CASSTQTGNSNQPQHF.

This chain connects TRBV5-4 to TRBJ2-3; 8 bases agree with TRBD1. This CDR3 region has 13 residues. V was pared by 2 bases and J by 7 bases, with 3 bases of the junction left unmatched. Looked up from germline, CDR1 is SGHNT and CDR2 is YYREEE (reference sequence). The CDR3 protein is CASSFTGGNTQYF. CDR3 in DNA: TGTGCCAGCAGCTTTACAGGGGGGAATACGCAGTATTTT.

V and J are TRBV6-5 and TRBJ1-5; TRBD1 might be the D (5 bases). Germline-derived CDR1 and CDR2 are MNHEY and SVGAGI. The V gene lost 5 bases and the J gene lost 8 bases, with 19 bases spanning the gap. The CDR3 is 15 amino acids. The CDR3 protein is CASSPDSVRGEPQHF. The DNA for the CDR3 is TGTGCCAGCAGTCCCGACAGCGTTCGGGGGGAGCCCCAGCATTTT.